Here is one T cell receptor (beta chain) with its context. Its antigen is not known. The record originates from a study of cytomegalovirus exposure and HLA in healthy donors. Findings of the study overall: TCR beta V segments were, for the most part, productive about 87% or about 30% of the time in an earlier analysis. A later analysis revealed that TCR association rates differed between HLA loci, peaking at DRB1 and bottoming out at HLA-C. Later work showed greater clonal expansion in HLA-associated TCR beta chains than in equally common others. Common viral pathogens (according to a later analysis) appeared linked to several of the most significant clusters.

Both 60 Vbeta primers and 13 Jbeta primers went into the PCR. The method was immunoSEQ multiplex PCR; TCRdb's version includes in-frame clones alone and lacks a portion of them. The sample lists 110,000 or so clones; about four fifths were seen once. V was shortened by 6 bases and J by 1 base, with 12 bases between the two germline ends. The CDR3 extends over 14 amino acids. Germline V gene data show CDR1 as LNHNV and CDR2 as YYDKDF (reference sequence). The J gene is TRBJ1-2, the V gene TRBV15; possible D gene TRBD1, 6 bases. This clonotype was obtained from a man aged 25-45 years in good health and CMV-seronegative. Sequences were obtained from PBMCs. The CDR3 is CATREWTDNYGYTF. CDR3 nucleotides: TGTGCCACCAGAGAGTGGACAGATAACTATGGCTACACCTTC.